Detailed here is one TCR beta chain. Its antigen is as yet unknown. These data are taken from a study of stem cell transplantation in POMP-related autoinflammatory disease. Overall study context: Impaired MHC class I-dependent CD8+ differentiation was hypothesized from defective thymoproteasomes. Neutrophil and platelet engraftment from the graft donor was 100% through one year after transplant.

The study, taken as a whole, reports: Fewer unique TRB V-J gene pairings were identified in patients with PRAID.

The CDR3 has 15 residues. The V gene's germline CDR1 is MNHNS and CDR2 SASEGT. V gave up 0 bases and J gave up 6 bases, with 12 bases separating them. Method: immunoSEQ multiplex PCR; TCRdb's copy keeps in-frame clones and lacks some. The sample has tens of thousands of clones; approximately 90% are singletons. This rearrangement joins TRBV6-1 to TRBJ1-5, with D tentatively TRBD1 (5 bases). The sequence derives from a human patient with POMP-related autoinflammation and immune dysregulation (PRAID). The T cells may partly be graft donor cells. The sample consisted of CD4+ T cells from PBMCs, taken after stem cell transplantation. CDR3 nucleotides: TGTGCCAGCAGTGAAGCTGGGGACCGAAGTCAGCCCCAGCATTTT. This codes for CASSEAGDRSQPQHF.